Presented here are 28 T cell receptor beta chains from one specimen sequenced in a study of blood T cell dynamics during melanoma immunotherapy. The time point here: week 3, after first cycle of checkpoint inhibitor. Profiling relied on immunoSEQ multiplex PCR, and the TCRdb table lists in-frame clones only, not all of them. The repertoire holds roughly 10,000 clones, roughly 84% seen once, with approximately 15% in the top ten. Sample: blood, taken from a patient treated with checkpoint blockade. These receptors all come from a human donor with melanoma.

This clone was counted only a few times. The rearrangement links TRBV5-4 to TRBJ1-4; D call uncertain. V was trimmed by 4 bases and J by 3 bases, leaving 13 bases between them. The CDR3 is 15 residues long. Germline CDR1 reads SGHNT; CDR2 reads YYREEE (reference sequence). The CDR3 bases are TGTGCCAGCAGCCCTTGGGGAGGGCCTAATGAAAAACTGTTTTTT. This sequence encodes CASSPWGGPNEKLFF.

Here the CDR3 reads CASSFGGTGGDEQYF. The CDR3 region has the DNA TGTGCCAGCAGCTTTGGCGGGACAGGGGGCGACGAGCAGTACTTC. The V and J genes are TRBV5-6 and TRBJ2-7; 12 bases line up with TRBD1. V was clipped by 2 bases and J by 5 bases; unmatched bases: 5. Germline V gene data show CDR1 as SGHDT and CDR2 as YYEEEE. CDR3 size: 15 residues.

V and J are TRBV6-5 and TRBJ2-7; D gene unclear. Germline CDR1 and CDR2: MNHEY and SVGAGI. The CDR3 consists of 15 residues. V dropped 0 bases and J dropped 1 base, with 10 bases sitting between them. The CDR3 DNA sequence: TGTGCCAGCAGTTACTCTTCATCTGGGTCCTACGAGCAGTACTTC. This codes for CASSYSSSGSYEQYF.

V and J are TRBV11-3 and TRBJ2-3; D unresolved. Trimming shortened V by 0 bases and J by 2 bases, and 6 bases separated the two germline ends. Germline V lookup: CDR1 SGHNT, CDR2 YENEEA. This CDR3 contains 14 residues. CDR3 DNA sequence: TGTGCCAGCAGCTTAGAGCTAGACACAGATACGCAGTATTTT. This codes for CASSLELDTDTQYF. The entire variable domain, with the rest obtained from reference TRBV11-3 and TRBJ2-3, is as follows: EAGVVQSPRYKIIEKKQPVAFWCNPISGHNTLYWYLQNLGQGPELLIRYENEEAVDDSQLPKDRFSAERLKGVDSTLKIQPAELGDSAVYLCASSLELDTDTQYFGPGTRLTVL.

The V and J genes are TRBV18 and TRBJ1-3; 10 positions match TRBD1. CDR3 size: 14 residues. Germline trimming cut 6 bases from V and 5 bases from J; bases unmatched to any gene: 4. Germline V lookup: CDR1 KGHSH, CDR2 LQKENI. The CDR3 coding sequence is TGTGCCAGCTCGGAGGGACAGGGGAGAAACACCATATATTTT. It specifies CASSEGQGRNTIYF.

There are a few counts of this clone. The chain recombines TRBV30 with TRBJ2-7; TRBD2 might be the D (5 bases). Germline V lookup: CDR1 GTSNPN, CDR2 SVGIG (reference sequence). This CDR3 comprises 13 residues. Trimming took off 0 bases at V and 3 bases at J, with 9 bases between the two ends. CDR3 amino acids: CAWSVSGNYEQYF. CDR3 DNA sequence: TGTGCCTGGAGTGTTTCCGGGAACTACGAGCAGTACTTC.

A single count supports this clone. The sample contains more than one DNA sequence encoding this CDR3. J is TRBJ2-5 and V is TRBV7-3; 10 bases match TRBD2. CDR1 and CDR2 from the germline V gene are SGHTA and FQGTGA. The CDR3 is made up of 13 amino acids. J gave up 5 bases and V 5 bases, and 2 bases lay outside the gene matches. The CDR3 region is CASSVSGGETQYF. The DNA for the CDR3 is TGTGCCAGCAGCGTTAGCGGGGGGGAGACCCAGTACTTC.

This CDR3 is CASRPDGYQETQYF. DNA of the CDR3: TGTGCCAGCAGGCCGGACGGGTACCAAGAGACCCAGTACTTC. The chain recombines TRBV5-4 with TRBJ2-5; D remains ambiguous. CDR3 length equals 14 residues. V was pared by 5 bases and J by 0 bases, with 11 bases between. Germline CDR1 SGHNT, CDR2 YYREEE (reference sequence).

This rearrangement joins TRBV29-1 to TRBJ2-7, with 7 positions matching TRBD1. V was clipped by 6 bases and J by 4 bases; unmatched bases: 3. CDR1 and CDR2 (germline): SQVTM, ANQGSEA. The CDR3 consists of 11 residues. The CDR3 protein is CSVGDSYEQYF. The CDR3 coding sequence is TGCAGCGTCGGGGACAGTTACGAGCAGTACTTC.

This chain uses TRBV6-4 with TRBJ2-3, with 12 bases aligning to TRBD2. The CDR3 is 16 residues long. Germline V lookup: CDR1 MRHNA, CDR2 SNTAGT. V gave up 6 bases and J gave up 0 bases; unmatched junction bases: 4. CDR3 in amino acids: CASRPSGGASTDTQYF. CDR3 bases: TGTGCCAGCAGGCCTAGCGGGGGGGCTAGCACAGATACGCAGTATTTT.

The count of this clone is one. This rearrangement joins TRBV5-6 to TRBJ2-3; 10 bases are a match to TRBD1. The V and J ends lost 0 bases and 5 bases, in that order; junction bases with no gene match: 3. Germline V CDR1 and CDR2: SGHDT, YYEEEE. The CDR3 has 15 amino acids. Here the CDR3 reads CASSLARTGGDTQYF. The CDR3 region has the DNA TGTGCCAGCAGCTTGGCCCGGACAGGGGGAGATACGCAGTATTTT.

The CDR3 DNA reads as TGTGCCAGCAGCGTAGGGGCTAGCGGGGTCTACAATGAGCAGTTCTTC. Translated: CASSVGASGVYNEQFF. The V and J genes are TRBV9 and TRBJ2-1, with 9 nucleotides matching TRBD2. This CDR3 contains 16 residues. The ends lost 0 bases at V and 3 bases at J; junction bases unmatched: 4. Germline CDR1 and CDR2: SGDLS and YYNGEE. Looking up the rest from reference TRBV9 and TRBJ2-1 gives the full variable domain: DSGVTQTPKHLITATGQRVTLRCSPRSGDLSVYWYQQSLDQGLQFLIQYYNGEERAKGNILERFSAQQFPDLHSELNLSSLELGDSALYFCASSVGASGVYNEQFFGPGTRLTVL.

This clone has just a few counts. V usage is TRBV7-9 and J usage is TRBJ2-3; 11 nucleotides line up with TRBD2. Trimming removed 8 bases from V and 3 bases from J; junction bases left unmatched: 10. Germline values: CDR1 SEHNR, CDR2 FQNEAQ (reference sequence). The CDR3 is 16 amino acids. CDR3 protein: CASVSGGALATDTQYF. As DNA, the CDR3 is TGTGCCAGCGTTAGCGGGGGGGCCCTGGCTACAGATACGCAGTATTTT.

This chain connects TRBV7-9 to TRBJ1-2, with 7 bases matching TRBD1. The CDR3 is 13 amino acids. Germline CDR1 reads SEHNR; CDR2 reads FQNEAQ (reference sequence). Trimming removed 5 bases from V and 8 bases from J; junction bases left unmatched: 8. Here the CDR3 DNA reads TGTGCCAGCAGCCCGTTACAGGGGAGGGGCTACACCTTC. Protein sequence: CASSPLQGRGYTF. The entire variable domain, with the rest obtained from reference TRBV7-9 and TRBJ1-2, is as follows: DTGVSQNPRHKITKRGQNVTFRCDPISEHNRLYWYRQTLGQGPEFLTYFQNEAQLEKSRLLSDRFSAERPKGSFSTLEIQRTEQGDSAMYLCASSPLQGRGYTFGSGTRLTVV.

The chain links TRBV7-8 to TRBJ2-2; TRBD2 agrees at 7 bases. The ends lost 5 bases at V and 4 bases at J; junction bases unmatched: 10. From germline, CDR1 is SGHVS and CDR2 FQNEAQ. This CDR3 spans 16 amino acids. The CDR3, as DNA: TGTGCCAGCAGCATCCAAGCGGGGAGGGTCACCGGGGAGCTGTTTTTT. It encodes CASSIQAGRVTGELFF.

This rearrangement joins TRBV10-2 to TRBJ2-7; 7 nucleotides line up with TRBD2. Trimming cost V 2 bases and J 2 bases; bases outside gene matches: 3. CDR3 size: 14 residues. CDR1 WSHSY and CDR2 SAAADI come from the germline V gene. The CDR3 loop is CASSEGGGAYEQYF. The CDR3 DNA sequence: TGCGCCAGCAGTGAGGGCGGGGGAGCCTACGAGCAGTACTTC.

J is TRBJ1-6 and V is TRBV7-9, with D unresolved. This CDR3 comprises 15 residues. V gave up 3 bases and J gave up 1 base, with 7 bases separating them. The germline gives CDR1 SEHNR, CDR2 FQNEAQ (reference sequence). Written as DNA, the CDR3 is TGTGCCAGCAGCTTCACAGAGTCCTATAATTCACCCCTCCACTTT. Translation gives CASSFTESYNSPLHF.

This chain connects TRBV7-2 to TRBJ2-2; D not resolved. Germline values: CDR1 SGHTA, CDR2 FQGNSA. This CDR3 comprises 11 residues. The ends were cut back, 2 bases at V and 5 bases at J, with 0 bases in the middle. The CDR3 DNA reads as TGTGCCAGCAGCTTAACCGGGGAGCTGTTTTTT. This gives the protein CASSLTGELFF.

The CDR3 DNA follows: TGTGCCAGCAGCGTAGGGTTAGGGAGCGGGGCCAACGTCCTGACTTTC. Protein: CASSVGLGSGANVLTF. V and J are TRBV9 and TRBJ2-6, with D tentatively TRBD2 (5 bases). Germline V gives CDR1 SGDLS, CDR2 YYNGEE. The CDR3 loop spans 16 amino acids. With 0 bases removed from V and 4 bases from J, the gap between germline ends came to 11 bases.

This clone is a singleton in its sample. In nucleotides, the CDR3 is TGCGCCAGCAGCCAGCTTACAGGCAACACTGAAGCTTTCTTT. Protein sequence: CASSQLTGNTEAFF. The genes are TRBV4-3 and TRBJ1-1; D is possibly TRBD1 (5 bases). The CDR3 loop spans 14 amino acids. V was shortened by 3 bases and J by 2 bases, with 10 bases between the two germline ends. The germline CDR1 and CDR2 sequences are LGHNA and YSLEER.

This chain connects TRBV5-4 to TRBJ1-6; unclear D gene. CDR1 and CDR2 (germline): SGHNT, YYREEE (reference sequence). Trimming cost V 0 bases and J 10 bases, with 8 bases left between them. The CDR3 length is 13 residues. In nucleotides, the CDR3 is TGTGCCAGCAGCTTGGAAGGGCGGTCACCCCTCCACTTT. It specifies CASSLEGRSPLHF. The full variable domain, its missing parts supplied by reference TRBV5-4 and TRBJ1-6, is ETGVTQSPTHLIKTRGQQVTLRCSSQSGHNTVSWYQQALGQGPQFIFQYYREEENGRGNFPPRFSGLQFPNYSSELNVNALELDDSALYLCASSLEGRSPLHFGNGTRLTVT.

This clone has more than one count but fewer than ten. The genes are TRBV13 and TRBJ1-3; D is unresolved. Trimming pared 0 bases from V and 6 bases from J, leaving 0 bases between. The CDR3 consists of 11 residues. Germline V gene data show CDR1 as PRHDT and CDR2 as FYEKMQ (reference sequence). This CDR3 is CASSLGNTIYF. The CDR3 DNA reads TGTGCCAGCAGCTTAGGAAACACCATATATTTT. The full variable domain, completed using reference TRBV13 and TRBJ1-3, is AAGVIQSPRHLIKEKRETATLKCYPIPRHDTVYWYQQGPGQDPQFLISFYEKMQSDKGSIPDRFSAQQFSDYHSELNMSSLELGDSALYFCASSLGNTIYFGEGSWLTVV.

There are a few counts of this clone. The CDR3 DNA sequence: TGTGCCACCGGGACAGGGGATGCGAATGAGCAGTTCTTC. Residues: CATGTGDANEQFF. The chain has TRBV6-5 and TRBJ2-1, with 10 nucleotides matching TRBD1. Germline V CDR1 and CDR2: MNHEY, SVGAGI. V dropped 10 bases and J dropped 7; count of bases not matched to a gene: 7. The CDR3 runs to 13 residues.

The chain recombines TRBV27 with TRBJ2-5; no definite D call. V gave up 2 bases and J gave up 12 bases, with 16 bases separating them. The germline CDR1 and CDR2 sequences are MNHEY and SMNVEV (reference sequence). The CDR3 runs 13 residues. In DNA, the CDR3 is TGTGCCAGCAGTTTAACCGCAGGATCTCAAGAGTACTTC. This gives the protein CASSLTAGSQEYF.

This clone was detected only a few times. The chain carries TRBV4-1 and TRBJ1-5; possible D gene TRBD1, 6 bases. The CDR3 is made up of 15 amino acids. Germline V lookup: CDR1 MGHRA, CDR2 YSYEKL. Trimming took off 1 base at V and 6 bases at J, with 13 bases between the two ends. The CDR3 DNA follows: TGCGCCAGCAGCCAAGTGGGCCCAGGGGCTCAGCCCCAGCATTTT. This gives the protein CASSQVGPGAQPQHF.

The table lists this clone with a count of one. This sequence joins TRBV5-4 and TRBJ2-1; 8 positions agree with TRBD2. After removal of 2 bases from V and 6 bases from J, the junction contained 4 bases not matched to a gene. This CDR3 comprises 14 residues. Per the germline V gene, CDR1 is SGHNT and CDR2 is YYREEE (reference sequence). CDR3 DNA: TGTGCCAGCAGCTTATCCGGGGGGGGCAATGAGCAGTTCTTC. It translates to CASSLSGGGNEQFF.

The gene calls are TRBV11-3 and TRBJ1-4; no firm D call. V shed 4 bases and J shed 5 bases, with 11 bases lying between them. The CDR3 totals 14 residues. In germline, CDR1 is SGHNT, CDR2 YENEEA. Here the CDR3 DNA reads TGTGCCAGCAGCTGGGGAGCAGGCAATGAAAAACTGTTTTTT. It encodes CASSWGAGNEKLFF.

This chain connects TRBV6-6 to TRBJ1-2; no firm D call. Trimming left V 3 bases short and J 6 bases short, with 8 bases between. CDR3 length equals 12 residues. Per germline, CDR1 MNHNY and CDR2 SVGAGI (reference sequence). CDR3 loop: CASSYGKDGYTF. In DNA form, the CDR3 reads TGTGCCAGCAGTTATGGCAAAGATGGCTACACCTTC.